The 5 T cell receptor beta chains given below trace back to one sample, sequenced in a study of identical twins. TCRdb recomputed calls from the 5' RACE reads with MiXCR, one row per CDR3 protein. Among 450,000 or so distinct CDR3 sequences listed, over 12% were seen once. These records were also assigned to another study, of yellow fever vaccine responses in identical twins.

Source material: CD4+ T cells sorted from blood. These TCRs come from a woman aged 18-29 years in good health.

V gene TRBV6-1 combines with J gene TRBJ2-2, with TRBD1 as a possible D gene (5 bases). V was pared by 6 bases and J by 0 bases, with 11 bases between. The CDR3 sequence is 15 residues long. Per the germline V gene, CDR1 is MNHNS and CDR2 is SASEGT. The CDR3 nucleotides read TGTGCCAGCAGGGCCAGGGCGTCGAACACCGGGGAGCTGTTTTTT. Translation gives CASRARASNTGELFF.

In its sample, this clonotype was seen a few times. The J gene is TRBJ2-3, the V gene TRBV5-1; 9 nucleotides line up with TRBD2. V lost 0 bases, J lost 4 bases, and 9 bases stayed unmatched. Germline V lookup: CDR1 SGHRS, CDR2 YFSETQ. The CDR3 contains 17 residues. The CDR3 nucleotides are TGCGCCAGCAGCTTGGTAGCAGGTAGCGGGGGCGCAGATACGCAGTATTTT. Translation: CASSLVAGSGGADTQYF.

This clonotype was seen many times. This chain connects TRBV7-2 to TRBJ2-7, with 7 bases lining up with TRBD1. Germline-derived CDR1 and CDR2 are SGHTA and FQGNSA. With V trimmed by 5 bases and J by 12 bases, 19 bases remained unmatched. CDR3 size: 15 residues. CDR3 amino acids: CASSPKAGTETMRYF. The CDR3 DNA sequence: TGTGCCAGCAGCCCTAAAGCCGGGACAGAAACTATGCGGTACTTC.

This clonotype was seen a few times. V and J are TRBV18 and TRBJ2-5, with D uncertain. Germline values: CDR1 KGHSH, CDR2 LQKENI. The CDR3 has 16 residues. V gave up 3 bases and J gave up 0 bases, with 14 bases separating them. CDR3 loop: CASSPQFLTYQETQYF. CDR3 sequence (DNA): TGTGCCAGCTCACCCCAGTTCCTCACTTACCAAGAGACCCAGTACTTC.

This clonotype was found a few times. The chain carries TRBV12-5 and TRBJ2-1; 7 bases map to TRBD1. Per the germline V gene, CDR1 is LGHNT and CDR2 is FRNRAP. The CDR3 spans 13 residues. Unmatched junction bases numbered 5, after V lost 4 bases and J lost 8 bases. CDR3 region: CASGSLGGHEQFF. The CDR3, as DNA: TGTGCTAGTGGTTCCCTAGGGGGCCATGAGCAGTTCTTC.